This record covers a single T cell receptor beta chain. The antigen is not known. This sample is drawn from a study of cytomegalovirus exposure and HLA in healthy donors. Study as a whole: Around 190 million T cells yielded about 120 million unique TCR beta sequences, as an earlier analysis found.

The CDR3 runs to 15 residues. After removal of 4 bases from V and 0 bases from J, the junction contained 3 bases not matched to a gene. The germline V gene encodes CDR1 SGHNT and CDR2 YENEEA. The study ran its PCR with 60 Vbeta and 13 Jbeta primers. TCRdb's copy holds only in-frame clones and misses some; the assay was immunoSEQ multiplex PCR. The sample gives about 130,000 clones, about 70% of which show up once; around 2.1% is in the top ten. Study-wide points: A later analysis showed that HLA-associated TCR beta chains had undergone more clonal expansion than equally common others. A later analysis found common viral pathogens apparently linked to several of the most significant clusters. In a later analysis, V- and J-gene trimming of beta chains associated with a DCLRE1C missense variant, replicated independently.

The chain has TRBV11-3 and TRBJ2-3; 8 bases are shared with TRBD1. The sequencing sample was made of PBMCs. The sequence was obtained from a woman in her thirties or forties in good health and CMV-seropositive. CDR3 sequence: CASSSRQGSTDTQYF. The CDR3 nucleotides read TGTGCCAGCAGCTCGAGACAGGGGAGCACAGATACGCAGTATTTT. Full variable domain (missing parts from reference TRBV11-3 and TRBJ2-3): EAGVVQSPRYKIIEKKQPVAFWCNPISGHNTLYWYLQNLGQGPELLIRYENEEAVDDSQLPKDRFSAERLKGVDSTLKIQPAELGDSAVYLCASSSRQGSTDTQYFGPGTRLTVL.